The 14 T cell receptor beta chains below all came from one sample that was sequenced in a study of cytomegalovirus exposure and HLA in healthy donors. The PCR made use of 60 Vbeta and 13 Jbeta primers. Method: immunoSEQ multiplex PCR; TCRdb's copy keeps in-frame clones and lacks some. The top ten clones hold 1.3% to 1.5% of a sample with about 150,000 clones, about 75% of them seen once. Sequencing was carried out using PBMCs. The receptors originated from a man aged 18 to 35 in good health and CMV-seronegative.

This clone was detected only a few times. V is TRBV6-5 and J is TRBJ2-7, with 12 bases fitting TRBD2. Germline CDR1 is MNHEY and CDR2 is SVGAGI. CDR3 length: 16 residues. Trimming took 4 bases from V and 7 from J; bases not matched to a gene: 11. The DNA of the CDR3 is TGTGCCAGCAGTTGGGCTAGCGGGAGGGTCTCTCGTGAGCAGTACTTC. It encodes CASSWASGRVSREQYF.

V and J are TRBV18 and TRBJ2-7; a possible D gene is TRBD2 (6 bases). V lost 3 bases and J lost 7, with 10 bases in between. This CDR3 is 12 amino acids long. CDR1 and CDR2 from the germline V gene are KGHSH and LQKENI. CDR3 DNA sequence: TGTGCCAGCTCACCCGGAGGGGAGGAGCAGTACTTC. Encoded protein: CASSPGGEEQYF.

In regard to this clone: Other nucleotide sequences in the sample specify the same CDR3. V usage is TRBV6-6 and J usage is TRBJ1-2; 11 nucleotides line up with TRBD1. The CDR3 length is 15 residues. The V gene end was trimmed by 2 bases and the J gene end by 4 bases; junction bases not matched to a gene: 3. CDR1 is MNHNY and CDR2 is SVGAGI in the germline V gene (reference sequence). In DNA form, the CDR3 reads TGTGCCAGCAGTTACGGGGACAGGGGGTCCTATGGCTACACCTTC. It yields the protein CASSYGDRGSYGYTF.

The V and J genes are TRBV23-1 and TRBJ2-1; TRBD2 matches 11 bases. TRBV23-1 is flagged as an ORF with uncertain function. Trimming removed 3 bases from V and 2 bases from J; junction bases left unmatched: 21. The CDR3 covers 22 residues. CDR3 DNA: TGCGCCAGCAGTCAGCCACCTCAGGAGGGGGTACCGGGACTAGCGGCCTACAATGAGCAGTTCTTC. Amino acid sequence: CASSQPPQEGVPGLAAYNEQFF.

The gene calls are TRBV18 and TRBJ2-7, with 7 bases matching TRBD1. Germline V gene data show CDR1 as KGHSH and CDR2 as LQKENI. The CDR3 is 13 amino acids. The V segment lost 6 bases and the J segment 6 bases; nucleotides outside the gene matches: 8. CDR3 region: CASSLDRVSEQYF. CDR3 nucleotides: TGTGCCAGCTCTCTTGACAGGGTCAGCGAGCAGTACTTC. Complete variable domain (other parts from reference TRBV18 and TRBJ2-7): NAGVMQNPRHLVRRRGQEARLRCSPMKGHSHVYWYRQLPEEGLKFMVYLQKENIIDESGMPKERFSAEFPKEGPSILRIQQVVRGDSAAYFCASSLDRVSEQYFGPGTRLTVT.

This clone was detected once. This sequence joins TRBV7-6 and TRBJ2-3, with 7 positions matching TRBD1. V dropped 3 bases and J dropped 4; count of bases not matched to a gene: 4. Germline values: CDR1 SGHVS, CDR2 FNYEAQ. The CDR3 runs to 14 residues. For the CDR3, the DNA is TGTGCCAGCAGCTTGCGACAGGGCGCAGATACGCAGTATTTT. This encodes CASSLRQGADTQYF.

The chain is built from TRBV27 and TRBJ2-1; TRBD2 matches 7 bases. J gave up 5 bases and V 4 bases, and 5 bases lay outside the gene matches. Germline CDR1 is MNHEY and CDR2 is SMNVEV (reference sequence). The CDR3 contains 14 residues. The CDR3 here is CASSSLAANNEQFF. CDR3 bases: TGTGCCAGCAGTTCGCTAGCGGCTAACAATGAGCAGTTCTTC.

The chain employs TRBV6-5 and TRBJ1-5; D may be TRBD1 (5 bases). V lost 0 bases and J lost 2, with 5 bases in between. The germline V gene encodes CDR1 MNHEY and CDR2 SVGAGI. This CDR3 spans 14 amino acids. For the CDR3, the DNA is TGTGCCAGCAGTTACTCGACAGGCAATCAGCCCCAGCATTTT. Translating it yields CASSYSTGNQPQHF.

The gene calls are TRBV12-5 and TRBJ2-3; D unresolved. CDR3 size: 17 residues. Germline lookup yields CDR1 LGHNT and CDR2 FRNRAP. V was pared by 4 bases and J by 1 base, with 18 bases between. CDR3 amino acids: CASGSFKTGAGTDTQYF. CDR3 DNA: TGTGCTAGTGGTTCGTTTAAGACGGGTGCTGGCACAGATACGCAGTATTTT.

The chain joins TRBV11-2 to TRBJ2-7; 7 bases align to TRBD2. The trim removed 1 base at V and 4 bases at J, leaving 7 bases unmatched. Germline loops: CDR1 SGHAT, CDR2 FQNNGV. The length of the CDR3 is 15 residues. For the CDR3, the DNA is TGTGCCAGCAGCTTAGGTGGGGGGGTGGGGTACGAGCAGTACTTC. Translating it yields CASSLGGGVGYEQYF.

V is TRBV27 and J is TRBJ1-2; 10 bases match TRBD1. Germline V gene lookup returns CDR1 MNHEY and CDR2 SMNVEV (reference sequence). The CDR3 extends over 15 amino acids. Trimming cost V 5 bases and J 6 bases; bases outside gene matches: 9. The CDR3 loop is CASSPSTGGWNGYTF. The DNA for the CDR3 is TGTGCCAGCAGTCCGTCGACAGGGGGCTGGAATGGCTACACCTTC.

This clone turned up a few times. The chain recombines TRBV5-8 with TRBJ2-1; 8 bases match TRBD1. The ends lost 1 base at V and 8 bases at J; junction bases unmatched: 14. Germline CDR1 reads SGHTS; CDR2 reads YDEGEE. This CDR3 region has 17 residues. CDR3 sequence: CASSLSRGRRLRDEQFF. As DNA, the CDR3 is TGTGCCAGCAGCTTGAGCAGGGGGCGAAGACTACGGGATGAGCAGTTCTTC.

The chain links TRBV28 to TRBJ2-7, with D perhaps TRBD1 (5 bases). The CDR3 extends over 13 amino acids. Germline loops: CDR1 MDHEN, CDR2 SYDVKM. V lost 5 bases, J lost 3 bases, and 11 bases lay in between. CDR3 sequence reads: CASSPRQFYEQYF. The CDR3 coding sequence is TGTGCCAGCAGTCCGAGACAGTTCTACGAGCAGTACTTC.

J is TRBJ2-1 and V is TRBV10-2, with 8 positions matching TRBD2. Losses at the gene ends were 10 bases for V and 4 bases for J; bases not matched to a gene: 12. This CDR3 has 15 residues. Germline loops: CDR1 WSHSY, CDR2 SAAADI. The CDR3 protein is CATLAGSLGYNEQFF. CDR3 bases: TGCGCCACCCTAGCGGGCTCATTGGGTTACAATGAGCAGTTCTTC.